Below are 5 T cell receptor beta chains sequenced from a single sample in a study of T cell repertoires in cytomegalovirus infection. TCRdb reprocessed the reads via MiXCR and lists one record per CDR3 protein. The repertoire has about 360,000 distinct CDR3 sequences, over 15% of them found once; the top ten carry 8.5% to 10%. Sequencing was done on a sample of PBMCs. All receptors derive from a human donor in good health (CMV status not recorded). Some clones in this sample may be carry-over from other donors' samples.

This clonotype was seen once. The CDR3 coding sequence is TGTGCCAGTAGTATCCCGGGCCGCAAGCCCCAGCATTTT. This codes for CASSIPGRKPQHF. The V and J genes are TRBV19 and TRBJ1-5; D remains unclear. The CDR3 runs to 13 residues. With 3 bases removed from V and 8 bases from J, the gap between germline ends came to 11 bases. Germline lookup yields CDR1 LNHDA and CDR2 SQIVND (reference sequence).

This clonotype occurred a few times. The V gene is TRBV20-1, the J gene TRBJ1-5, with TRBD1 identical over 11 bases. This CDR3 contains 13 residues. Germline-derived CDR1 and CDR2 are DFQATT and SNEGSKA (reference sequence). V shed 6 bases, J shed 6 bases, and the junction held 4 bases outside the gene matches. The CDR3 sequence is CSAVGQGAQPQHF. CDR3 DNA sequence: TGCAGTGCCGTCGGACAGGGGGCTCAGCCCCAGCATTTT.

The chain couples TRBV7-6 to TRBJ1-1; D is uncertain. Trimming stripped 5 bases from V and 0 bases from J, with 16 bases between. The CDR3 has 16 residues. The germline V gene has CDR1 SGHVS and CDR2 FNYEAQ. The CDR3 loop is CASSPQHLTVNTEAFF. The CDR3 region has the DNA TGTGCCAGCAGCCCCCAACACCTCACAGTGAACACTGAAGCTTTCTTT.

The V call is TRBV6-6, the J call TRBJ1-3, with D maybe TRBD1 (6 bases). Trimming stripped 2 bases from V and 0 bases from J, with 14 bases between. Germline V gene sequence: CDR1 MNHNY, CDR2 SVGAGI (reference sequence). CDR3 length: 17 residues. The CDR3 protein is CASSYPMGQRSGNTIYF. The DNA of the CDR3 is TGTGCCAGCAGTTACCCTATGGGACAACGCTCTGGAAACACCATATATTTT.

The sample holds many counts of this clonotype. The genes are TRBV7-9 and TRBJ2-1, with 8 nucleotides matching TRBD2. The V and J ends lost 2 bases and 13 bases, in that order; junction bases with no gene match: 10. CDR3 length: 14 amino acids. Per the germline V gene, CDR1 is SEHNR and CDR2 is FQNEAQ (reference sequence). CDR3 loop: CASSLRLAKPKQFF. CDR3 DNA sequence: TGTGCCAGCAGCTTAAGACTAGCGAAACCAAAACAGTTCTTC.